This TCR beta chain came from a study of cytomegalovirus exposure and HLA in healthy donors. Findings and limits, study-wide: An ancestry cluster, one associated with Asian ancestry, reportedly showed fewer N-insertions than the approximately 650-donor mean in a later analysis.

Nominally healthy donors were sampled, though unrecorded immune exposures were likely. The PCR was carried out with 60 Vbeta primers and 13 Jbeta primers. In the authors' workflow: There were about 80 million unique TCR beta chains by a later count, and around 10 million of them were shared. Profiled with immunoSEQ multiplex PCR; TCRdb holds only in-frame clones, not every one. That table supplies the V and J calls and clone size; D and trimming were determined from the DNA. Seen here are roughly 150,000 clones, about 81% observed once, and the top ten hold 1.5% to 2%. In this sample, this clone turned up once. Its antigen is unidentified. Germline CDR1 SNHLY, CDR2 FYNNEI. The CDR3 runs to 15 residues. Trimming stripped 8 bases from V and 5 bases from J, with 21 bases between.

V is TRBV2 and J is TRBJ2-5; possibly TRBD2 for D (7 bases). The sequence came from a young woman in good health and CMV-seronegative. The sequenced sample consisted of PBMCs. The CDR3: CASRIRRGRGETQYF. The CDR3 DNA reads TGTGCCAGCCGAATCAGGAGAGGGAGGGGGGAGACCCAGTACTTC.